The 16 T cell receptor beta chains listed next were all sequenced from one sample in a study of technical replicates of blood from four donors. TCRdb's copy holds only in-frame clones and misses some; the assay was immunoSEQ multiplex PCR. The sample shows more than 90,000 clones, about 95% of them seen only once. The sample consisted of T cells isolated from PBMCs. Receptors originate from a human donor in good health.

This rearrangement joins TRBV4-1 to TRBJ1-1; D is undetermined. Trimming cost V 0 bases and J 7 bases, with 6 bases left between them. In germline, CDR1 is MGHRA, CDR2 YSYEKL. The CDR3 is made up of 12 amino acids. In DNA, the CDR3 is TGCGCCAGCAGCCAAGATGCCTATGAAGCTTTCTTT. Translation gives CASSQDAYEAFF.

The chain combines TRBV29-1 with TRBJ1-1; D remains unclear. V lost 4 bases, J lost 6 bases, and 9 bases lay in between. Germline V gene lookup returns CDR1 SQVTM and CDR2 ANQGSEA. The CDR3 consists of 11 residues. In DNA form, the CDR3 reads TGCAGCGTTGCGGGATCCGCTGAAGCTTTCTTT. Amino acid sequence: CSVAGSAEAFF. The full variable domain, its missing parts supplied by reference TRBV29-1 and TRBJ1-1, is SAVISQKPSRDICQRGTSLTIQCQVDSQVTMMFWYRQQPGQSLTLIATANQGSEATYESGFVIDKFPISRPNLTFSTLTVSNMSPEDSSIYLCSVAGSAEAFFGQGTRLTVV.

With regard to this clone: The sample carries other DNA sequences with the same CDR3. The chain joins TRBV9 to TRBJ2-7; maybe TRBD2 (7 bases). In germline, CDR1 is SGDLS, CDR2 YYNGEE. CDR3 length: 15 amino acids. V was clipped by 0 bases and J by 1 base, with 11 bases between them. CDR3 bases: TGTGCCAGCAGCGTAGAAGGGGGGGGTTCCTACGAGCAGTACTTC. This translates into CASSVEGGGSYEQYF.

For the CDR3, the DNA is TGTGCCAGCTCACCACCTGTACAGGGGGTAACTGAAGCTTTCTTT. As protein: CASSPPVQGVTEAFF. The V gene is TRBV18, the J gene TRBJ1-1, with 8 bases matching TRBD1. Germline V lookup: CDR1 KGHSH, CDR2 LQKENI. V lost 0 bases, J lost 5 bases, and 5 bases stayed unmatched. The CDR3 has 15 residues. Filled out from reference TRBV18 and TRBJ1-1, the complete variable domain reads NAGVMQNPRHLVRRRGQEARLRCSPMKGHSHVYWYRQLPEEGLKFMVYLQKENIIDESGMPKERFSAEFPKEGPSILRIQQVVRGDSAAYFCASSPPVQGVTEAFFGQGTRLTVV.

This clone appeared once. For the CDR3, the DNA is TGTGCCAGCGGAAAACAGGGGCACCACGAGCAGTACTTC. This encodes CASGKQGHHEQYF. The J gene is TRBJ2-7, the V gene TRBV11-2; TRBD1 matches 7 bases. V lost 8 bases and J lost 5; bases outside the gene matches: 9. The CDR3 totals 13 residues. The germline gives CDR1 SGHAT, CDR2 FQNNGV.

The V gene is TRBV7-3, the J gene TRBJ1-1; unclear D gene. Trimming took 2 bases from V and 1 from J, leaving 8 bases between them. Germline V lookup: CDR1 SGHTA, CDR2 FQGTGA. CDR3 size: 14 residues. The CDR3 coding sequence is TGTGCCAGCAGCTTATCCCCAGGGAACACTGAAGCTTTCTTT. Translation: CASSLSPGNTEAFF.

The chain combines TRBV7-3 with TRBJ2-1; D remains unclear. Germline V gene sequence: CDR1 SGHTA, CDR2 FQGTGA. V lost 1 base to trimming and J lost 6 bases, with 7 bases between them. This CDR3 is 13 amino acids long. This chain's CDR3 is CASSLMNGNEQFF. The DNA for the CDR3 is TGTGCCAGCAGCTTAATGAACGGCAATGAGCAGTTCTTC.

This clone appeared once. The chain couples TRBV7-9 to TRBJ2-1, with 13 bases matching TRBD2. Germline CDR1 SEHNR, CDR2 FQNEAQ (reference sequence). The junction had 9 bases not matched to a gene; V was cut back by 5 bases and J by 5 bases. The CDR3 length is 17 residues. This chain's CDR3 is CASSVGLAGAVDNEQFF. CDR3 DNA: TGTGCCAGCAGCGTCGGACTAGCGGGAGCAGTAGACAATGAGCAGTTCTTC.

The chain joins TRBV7-2 to TRBJ2-1; 7 bases are a match to TRBD2. In germline, CDR1 is SGHTA, CDR2 FQGNSA. V shed 2 bases, J shed 2 bases, and the junction held 3 bases outside the gene matches. The CDR3 is 15 amino acids. Here the CDR3 reads CASSLLAATYNEQFF. The CDR3 nucleotides read TGTGCCAGCAGCTTACTAGCGGCTACCTACAATGAGCAGTTCTTC.

Details on this clone: Different DNA sequences within this sample yield the same CDR3. The chain uses TRBV10-3 and TRBJ2-7; D uncertain. The CDR3 contains 12 residues. The germline gives CDR1 ENHRY, CDR2 SYGVKD. Trimming cost V 3 bases and J 1 base, with 4 bases left between them. The CDR3: CAISDGSYEQYF. The CDR3, as DNA: TGTGCCATCAGTGACGGTTCCTACGAGCAGTACTTC.

This chain joins TRBV5-4 and TRBJ2-5; 8 nucleotides line up with TRBD1. Germline loops: CDR1 SGHNT, CDR2 YYREEE (reference sequence). The length of the CDR3 is 14 residues. V was clipped by 4 bases and J by 1 base; unmatched bases: 3. CDR3 sequence: CASSTDRGQETQYF. As DNA, the CDR3 is TGTGCCAGCAGCACTGACAGGGGCCAAGAGACCCAGTACTTC.

The rearrangement links TRBV12-2 to TRBJ2-7; the table's TRBD1 call for D was not verified on the DNA. TRBV12-2 is listed as a pseudogene. This CDR3 region has 14 residues. CDR3 protein: CASRYRTGAYEQYF. The CDR3 nucleotides are TGTGCAAGTCGCTACCGGACAGGTGCCTACGAGCAGTACTTC.

The chain is built from TRBV7-7 and TRBJ2-3, with 10 positions matching TRBD1. V shed 1 base and J 5 bases; nucleotides not matched to a gene: 6. The V gene's germline CDR1 is SSHAT and CDR2 FNYEAQ (reference sequence). The CDR3 has 16 amino acids. As DNA, the CDR3 is TGTGCCAGCAGCTTAGTTGGGACAGGGGTAGGAGATACGCAGTATTTT. Translation gives CASSLVGTGVGDTQYF.

The chain has TRBV9 and TRBJ2-3; 9 bases line up with TRBD2. This CDR3 is 15 amino acids long. The junction had 4 bases not matched to a gene; V was cut back by 3 bases and J by 2 bases. Looked up from germline, CDR1 is SGDLS and CDR2 is YYNGEE. CDR3 in DNA: TGTGCCAGCAGCGCCCCTAGCGGGGCCACAGATACGCAGTATTTT. The encoded protein is CASSAPSGATDTQYF. The whole variable domain, filled in from reference TRBV9 and TRBJ2-3, reads DSGVTQTPKHLITATGQRVTLRCSPRSGDLSVYWYQQSLDQGLQFLIQYYNGEERAKGNILERFSAQQFPDLHSELNLSSLELGDSALYFCASSAPSGATDTQYFGPGTRLTVL.

In this sample, this clone turned up once. The chain is built from TRBV7-2 and TRBJ2-1; the D gene is possibly TRBD2 (7 bases). The CDR3 spans 16 residues. V was pared by 5 bases and J by 6 bases, with 20 bases between. Germline CDR1 is SGHTA and CDR2 is FQGNSA. CDR3 DNA: TGTGCCAGCAGCCATAGGGGGGGGGTAAGGGGCAATGAGCAGTTCTTC. Protein product: CASSHRGGVRGNEQFF. The whole variable domain, remainder taken from reference TRBV7-2 and TRBJ2-1, is GAGVSQSPSNKVTEKGKDVELRCDPISGHTALYWYRQSLGQGLEFLIYFQGNSAPDKSGLPSDRFSAERTGGSVSTLTIQRTQQEDSAVYLCASSHRGGVRGNEQFFGPGTRLTVL.

This chain joins TRBV21-1 and TRBJ1-5. TRBV21-1 is reported as a pseudogene. The CDR3 totals 15 residues. In DNA form, the CDR3 reads TGTGCCAGCGCGGGAGGACGGGGCTCCAATCAGCCCCAGCATTTT. Protein product: CASAGGRGSNQPQHF.